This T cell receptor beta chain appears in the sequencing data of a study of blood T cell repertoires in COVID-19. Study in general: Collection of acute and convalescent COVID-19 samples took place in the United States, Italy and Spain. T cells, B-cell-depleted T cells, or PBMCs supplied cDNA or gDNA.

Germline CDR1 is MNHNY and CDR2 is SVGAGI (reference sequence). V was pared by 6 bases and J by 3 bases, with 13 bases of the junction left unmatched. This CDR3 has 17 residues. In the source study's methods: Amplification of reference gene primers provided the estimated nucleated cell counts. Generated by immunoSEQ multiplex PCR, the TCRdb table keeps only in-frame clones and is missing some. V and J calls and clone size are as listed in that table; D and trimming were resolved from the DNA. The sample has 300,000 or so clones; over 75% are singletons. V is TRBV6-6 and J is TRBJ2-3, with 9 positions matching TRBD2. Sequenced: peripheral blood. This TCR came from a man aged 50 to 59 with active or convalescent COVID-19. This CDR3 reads CASSRLTSGVTTDTQYF. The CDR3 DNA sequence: TGTGCCAGCAGCCGACTGACTAGCGGAGTAACTACAGATACGCAGTATTTT.